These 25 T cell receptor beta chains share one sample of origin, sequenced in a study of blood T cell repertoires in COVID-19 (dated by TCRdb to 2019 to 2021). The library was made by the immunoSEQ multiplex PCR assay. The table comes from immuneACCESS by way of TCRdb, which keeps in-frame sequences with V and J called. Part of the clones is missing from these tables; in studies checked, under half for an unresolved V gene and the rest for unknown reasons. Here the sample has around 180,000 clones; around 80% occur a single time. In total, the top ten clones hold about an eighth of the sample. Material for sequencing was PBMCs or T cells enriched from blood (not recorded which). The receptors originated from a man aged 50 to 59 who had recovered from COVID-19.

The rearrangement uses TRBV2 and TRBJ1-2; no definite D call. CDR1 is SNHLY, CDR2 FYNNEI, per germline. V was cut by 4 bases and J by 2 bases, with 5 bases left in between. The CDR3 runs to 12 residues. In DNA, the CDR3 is TGTGCCAGCAGTGTAGAGAACTATGGCTACACCTTC. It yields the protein CASSVENYGYTF.

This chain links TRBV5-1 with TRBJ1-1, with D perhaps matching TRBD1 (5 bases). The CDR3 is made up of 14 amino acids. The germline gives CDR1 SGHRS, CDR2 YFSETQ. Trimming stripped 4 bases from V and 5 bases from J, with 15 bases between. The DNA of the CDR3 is TGCGCCAGCAGCCGAAATAGGGGTGGGACTGAAGCTTTCTTT. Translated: CASSRNRGGTEAFF.

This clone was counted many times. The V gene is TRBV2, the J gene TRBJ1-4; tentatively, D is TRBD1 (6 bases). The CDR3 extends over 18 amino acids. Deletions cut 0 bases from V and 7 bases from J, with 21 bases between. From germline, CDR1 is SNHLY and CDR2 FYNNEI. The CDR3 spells CASSEATGQLTQPEKLFF. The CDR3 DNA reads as TGTGCCAGCAGTGAAGCCACAGGGCAACTCACCCAACCTGAAAAACTGTTTTTT.

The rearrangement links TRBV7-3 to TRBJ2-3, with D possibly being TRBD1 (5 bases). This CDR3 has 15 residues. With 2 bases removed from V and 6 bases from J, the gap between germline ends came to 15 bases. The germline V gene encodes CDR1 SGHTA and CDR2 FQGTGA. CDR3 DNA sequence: TGTGCCAGCAGCTTATGGGTAGACAGTCAGGATACGCAGTATTTT. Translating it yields CASSLWVDSQDTQYF.

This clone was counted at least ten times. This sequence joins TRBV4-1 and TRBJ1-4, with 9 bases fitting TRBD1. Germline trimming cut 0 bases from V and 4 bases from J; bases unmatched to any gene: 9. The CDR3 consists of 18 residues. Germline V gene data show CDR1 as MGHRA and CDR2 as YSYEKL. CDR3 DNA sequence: TGCGCCAGCAGCCAAGATATCGGGACAGGGTTCCTTAATGAAAAACTGTTTTTT. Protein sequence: CASSQDIGTGFLNEKLFF.

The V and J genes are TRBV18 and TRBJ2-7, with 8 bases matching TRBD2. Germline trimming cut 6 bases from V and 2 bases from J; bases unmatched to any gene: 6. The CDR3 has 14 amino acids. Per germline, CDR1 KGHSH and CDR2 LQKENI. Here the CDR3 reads CASSPGLGPYEQYF. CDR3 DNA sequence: TGTGCCAGCTCCCCGGGACTAGGACCCTACGAGCAGTACTTC.

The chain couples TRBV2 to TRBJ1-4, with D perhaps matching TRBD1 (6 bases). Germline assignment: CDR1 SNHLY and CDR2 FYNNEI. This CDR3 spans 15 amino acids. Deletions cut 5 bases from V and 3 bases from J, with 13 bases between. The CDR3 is CASSILTGSNEKLFF. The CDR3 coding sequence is TGTGCCAGCAGTATACTGACAGGATCTAATGAAAAACTGTTTTTT.

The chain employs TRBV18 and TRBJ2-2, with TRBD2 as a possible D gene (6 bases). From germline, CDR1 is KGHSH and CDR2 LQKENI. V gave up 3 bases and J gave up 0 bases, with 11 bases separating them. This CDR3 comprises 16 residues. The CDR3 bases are TGTGCCAGCTCACCGCGGAGGGGTTCGAACACCGGGGAGCTGTTTTTT. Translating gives CASSPRRGSNTGELFF.

The CDR3 region has the DNA TGCGCCAGCAGCCCCCGGGACAGGGGGCGGAAGTACTTC. It specifies CASSPRDRGRKYF. The chain uses TRBV5-1 and TRBJ2-7; the match to TRBD1 covers 12 bases. The length of the CDR3 is 13 residues. The germline V gene has CDR1 SGHRS and CDR2 YFSETQ. Unmatched junction bases numbered 7, after V lost 4 bases and J lost 11 bases.

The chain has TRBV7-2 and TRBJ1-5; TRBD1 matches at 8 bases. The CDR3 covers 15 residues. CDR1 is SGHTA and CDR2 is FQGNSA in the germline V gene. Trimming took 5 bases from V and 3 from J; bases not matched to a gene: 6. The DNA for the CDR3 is TGTGCCAGCAGCGCACAGGGGGTGACCAATCAGCCCCAGCATTTT. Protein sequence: CASSAQGVTNQPQHF.

The CDR3 reads CAWSPTGSYGYTF. In DNA, the CDR3 is TGTGCCTGGAGTCCGACCGGGAGCTATGGCTACACCTTC. The chain carries TRBV30 and TRBJ1-2; unclear D gene. Trimming removed 2 bases from V and 4 bases from J, with 11 bases in between. The CDR3 contains 13 residues. The germline CDR1 and CDR2 sequences are GTSNPN and SVGIG (reference sequence). Complete variable domain (other parts from reference TRBV30 and TRBJ1-2): SQTIHQWPATLVQPVGSPLSLECTVEGTSNPNLYWYRQAAGRGLQLLFYSVGIGQISSEVPQNLSASRPQDRQFILSSKKLLLSDSGFYLCAWSPTGSYGYTFGSGTRLTVV.

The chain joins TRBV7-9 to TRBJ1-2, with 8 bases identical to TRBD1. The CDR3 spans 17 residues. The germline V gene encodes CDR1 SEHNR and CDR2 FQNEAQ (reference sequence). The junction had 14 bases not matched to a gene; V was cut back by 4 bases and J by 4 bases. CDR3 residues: CASSYPGVTGGGYGYTF. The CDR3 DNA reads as TGTGCCAGCAGCTACCCCGGGGTCACAGGGGGAGGCTATGGCTACACCTTC.

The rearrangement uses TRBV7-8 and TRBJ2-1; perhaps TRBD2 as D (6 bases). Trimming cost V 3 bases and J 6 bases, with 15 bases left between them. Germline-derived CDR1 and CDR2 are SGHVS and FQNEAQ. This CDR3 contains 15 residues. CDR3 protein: CASSFGGVRLNEQFF. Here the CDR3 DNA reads TGTGCCAGCAGCTTCGGCGGGGTTCGTCTCAATGAGCAGTTCTTC.

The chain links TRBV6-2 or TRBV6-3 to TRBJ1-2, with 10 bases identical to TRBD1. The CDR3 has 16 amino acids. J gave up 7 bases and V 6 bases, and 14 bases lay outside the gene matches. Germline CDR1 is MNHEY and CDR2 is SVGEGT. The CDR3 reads CASSDGSQTGGFGYTF. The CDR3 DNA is TGTGCCAGCAGCGACGGATCCCAGACAGGGGGCTTTGGCTACACCTTC.

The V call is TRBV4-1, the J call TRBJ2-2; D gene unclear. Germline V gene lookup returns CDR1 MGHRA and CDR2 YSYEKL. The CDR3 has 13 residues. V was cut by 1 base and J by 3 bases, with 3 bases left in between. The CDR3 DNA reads TGCGCCAGCAGCCAAGCTTACACCGGGGAGCTGTTTTTT. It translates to CASSQAYTGELFF.

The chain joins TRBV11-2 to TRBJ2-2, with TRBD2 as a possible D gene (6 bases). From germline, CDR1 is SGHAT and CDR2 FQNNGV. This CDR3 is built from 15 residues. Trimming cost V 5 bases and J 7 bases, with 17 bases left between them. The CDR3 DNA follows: TGTGCCAGCAGCACGCTGAGCGGTAGCGGCGGGGAGCTGTTTTTT. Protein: CASSTLSGSGGELFF.

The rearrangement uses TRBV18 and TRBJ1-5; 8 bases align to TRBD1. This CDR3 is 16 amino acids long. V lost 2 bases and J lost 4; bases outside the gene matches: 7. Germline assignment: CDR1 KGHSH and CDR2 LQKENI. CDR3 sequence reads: CASSPATGGRNQPQHF. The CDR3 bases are TGTGCCAGCTCACCAGCTACAGGGGGAAGAAATCAGCCCCAGCATTTT.

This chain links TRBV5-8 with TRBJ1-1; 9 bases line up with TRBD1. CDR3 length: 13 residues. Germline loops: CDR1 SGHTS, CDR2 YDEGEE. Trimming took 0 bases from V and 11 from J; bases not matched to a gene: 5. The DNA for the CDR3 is TGTGCCAGCAGCTTGGAGGGGACAGGGAGTGCTTTCTTT. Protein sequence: CASSLEGTGSAFF.

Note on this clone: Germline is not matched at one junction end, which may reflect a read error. The chain's CDR3 is CPSSQPRWGTRGGARDTQYF. The CDR3 DNA reads TGCCCCAGCAGCCAGCCTAGGTGGGGGACTAGGGGGGGGGCCAGAGATACGCAGTATTTT. J is TRBJ2-3 and V is TRBV4-1; 8 nucleotides agree with TRBD2. From germline, CDR1 is MGHRA and CDR2 YSYEKL. The CDR3 totals 20 residues.

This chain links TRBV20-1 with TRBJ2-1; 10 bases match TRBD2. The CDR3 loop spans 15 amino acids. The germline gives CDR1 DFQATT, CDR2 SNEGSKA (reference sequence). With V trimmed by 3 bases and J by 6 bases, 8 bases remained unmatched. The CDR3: CSASGGTSASNEQFF. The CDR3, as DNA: TGCAGTGCTAGTGGCGGGACTAGCGCTAGCAATGAGCAGTTCTTC.

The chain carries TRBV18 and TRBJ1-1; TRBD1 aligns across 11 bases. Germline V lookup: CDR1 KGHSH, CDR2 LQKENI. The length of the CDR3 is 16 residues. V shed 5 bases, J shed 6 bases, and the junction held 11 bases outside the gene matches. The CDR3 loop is CASSKETVGQGAEAFF. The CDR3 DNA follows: TGTGCCAGCTCAAAAGAAACGGTGGGACAGGGGGCTGAAGCTTTCTTT.

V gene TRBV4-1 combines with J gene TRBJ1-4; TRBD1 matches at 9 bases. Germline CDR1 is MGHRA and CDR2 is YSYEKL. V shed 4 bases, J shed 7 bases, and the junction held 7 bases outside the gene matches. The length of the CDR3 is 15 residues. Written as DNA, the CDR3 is TGCGCCAGCAGCCGGGGGGACAGGGACGTTGAAAAACTGTTTTTT. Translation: CASSRGDRDVEKLFF.

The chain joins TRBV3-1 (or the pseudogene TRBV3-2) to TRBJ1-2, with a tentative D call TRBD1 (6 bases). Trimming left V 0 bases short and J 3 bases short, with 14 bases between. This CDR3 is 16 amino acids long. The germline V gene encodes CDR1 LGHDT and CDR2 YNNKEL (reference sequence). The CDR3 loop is CASSQELLGAYYGYTF. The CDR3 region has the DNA TGTGCCAGCAGCCAAGAACTGTTGGGGGCCTACTATGGCTACACCTTC.

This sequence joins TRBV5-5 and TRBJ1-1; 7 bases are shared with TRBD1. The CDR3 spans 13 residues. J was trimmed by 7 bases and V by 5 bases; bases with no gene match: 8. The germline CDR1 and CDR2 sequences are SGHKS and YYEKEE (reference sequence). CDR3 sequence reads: CASRLQGDSEAFF. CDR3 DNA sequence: TGTGCCAGCAGGCTGCAGGGGGATAGTGAAGCTTTCTTT.

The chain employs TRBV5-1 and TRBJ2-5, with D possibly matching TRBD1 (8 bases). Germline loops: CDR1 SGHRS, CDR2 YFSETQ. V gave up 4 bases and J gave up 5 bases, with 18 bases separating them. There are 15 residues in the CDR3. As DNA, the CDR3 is TGCGCCAGCAGCAGCGGGACAGGATGGGGGGAGACCCAGTACTTC. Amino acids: CASSSGTGWGETQYF.